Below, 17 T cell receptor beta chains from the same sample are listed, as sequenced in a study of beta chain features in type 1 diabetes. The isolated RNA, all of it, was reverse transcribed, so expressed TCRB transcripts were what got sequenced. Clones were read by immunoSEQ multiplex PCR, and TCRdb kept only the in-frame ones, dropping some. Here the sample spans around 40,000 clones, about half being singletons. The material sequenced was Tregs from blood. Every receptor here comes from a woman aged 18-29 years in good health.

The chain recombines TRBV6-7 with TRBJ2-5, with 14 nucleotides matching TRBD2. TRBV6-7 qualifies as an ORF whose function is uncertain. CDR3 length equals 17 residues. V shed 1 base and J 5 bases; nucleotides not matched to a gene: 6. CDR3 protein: CASSYWTSGRTGETQYF. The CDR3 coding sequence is TGTGCCAGCAGTTACTGGACTAGCGGGAGGACCGGGGAGACCCAGTACTTC.

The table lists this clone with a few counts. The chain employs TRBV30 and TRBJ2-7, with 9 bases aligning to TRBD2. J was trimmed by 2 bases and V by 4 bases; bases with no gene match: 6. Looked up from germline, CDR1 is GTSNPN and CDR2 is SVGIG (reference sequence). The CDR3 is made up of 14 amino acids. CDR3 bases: TGTGCCTGGATGGAGGCGGGAGGGACCTACGAGCAGTACTTC. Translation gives CAWMEAGGTYEQYF.

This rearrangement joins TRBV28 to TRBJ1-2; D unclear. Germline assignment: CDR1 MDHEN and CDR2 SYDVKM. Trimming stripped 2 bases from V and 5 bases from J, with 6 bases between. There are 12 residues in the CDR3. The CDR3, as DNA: TGTGCCAGCAGTTTAATTAGATATGGCTACACCTTC. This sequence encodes CASSLIRYGYTF.

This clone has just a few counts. The CDR3 region has the DNA TGTGCCATCACGACTGATTTGGGGGGGACCCAGTACTTC. Its protein is CAITTDLGGTQYF. The V and J genes are TRBV10-3 and TRBJ2-5; perhaps TRBD2 as D (6 bases). CDR3 size: 13 residues. The V gene's germline CDR1 is ENHRY and CDR2 SYGVKD. V gave up 7 bases and J gave up 7 bases, with 16 bases separating them.

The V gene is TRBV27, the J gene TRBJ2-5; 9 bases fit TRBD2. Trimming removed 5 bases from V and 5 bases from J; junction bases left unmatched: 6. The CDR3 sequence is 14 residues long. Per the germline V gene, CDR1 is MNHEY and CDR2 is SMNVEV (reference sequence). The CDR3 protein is CASSIAGARETQYF. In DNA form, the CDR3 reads TGTGCCAGCAGTATAGCGGGAGCCCGGGAGACCCAGTACTTC.

As DNA, the CDR3 is TGTGCCAGCAGCTCTAGCGGGACCTACAATGAGCAGTTCTTC. Translation: CASSSSGTYNEQFF. This chain links TRBV7-3 with TRBJ2-1; 9 bases align to TRBD2. CDR1 and CDR2 from the germline V gene are SGHTA and FQGTGA. This CDR3 spans 14 amino acids. V lost 4 bases to trimming and J lost 2 bases; unmatched junction nucleotides: 0.

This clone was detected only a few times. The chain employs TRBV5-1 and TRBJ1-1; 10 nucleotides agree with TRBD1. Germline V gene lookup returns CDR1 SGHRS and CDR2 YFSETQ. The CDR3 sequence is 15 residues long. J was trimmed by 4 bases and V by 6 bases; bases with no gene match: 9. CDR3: CASTTGGSVPTEAFF. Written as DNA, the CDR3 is TGCGCCAGCACGACAGGGGGCTCCGTCCCCACTGAAGCTTTCTTT.

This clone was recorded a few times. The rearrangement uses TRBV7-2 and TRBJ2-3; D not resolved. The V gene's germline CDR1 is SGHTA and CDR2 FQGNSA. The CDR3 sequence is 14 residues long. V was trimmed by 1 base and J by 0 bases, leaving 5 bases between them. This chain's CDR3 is CASSLGVSTDTQYF. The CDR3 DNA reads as TGTGCCAGCAGCTTAGGCGTCAGCACAGATACGCAGTATTTT.

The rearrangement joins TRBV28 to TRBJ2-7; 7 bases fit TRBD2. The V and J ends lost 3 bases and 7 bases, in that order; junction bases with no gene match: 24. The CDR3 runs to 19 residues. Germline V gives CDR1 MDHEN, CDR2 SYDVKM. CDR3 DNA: TGTGCCAGCAGTTTCGTCCGCCTAGCTGCATCGGGGAGGGGCGGGGAGCAGTACTTC. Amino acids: CASSFVRLAASGRGGEQYF.

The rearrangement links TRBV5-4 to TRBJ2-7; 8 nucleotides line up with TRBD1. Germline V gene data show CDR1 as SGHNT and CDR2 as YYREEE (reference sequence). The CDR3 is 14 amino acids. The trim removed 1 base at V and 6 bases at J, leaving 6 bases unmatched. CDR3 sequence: CASSLSQGAAEQYF. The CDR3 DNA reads TGTGCCAGCAGCTTGTCTCAGGGGGCGGCCGAGCAGTACTTC. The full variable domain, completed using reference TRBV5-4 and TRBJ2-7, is ETGVTQSPTHLIKTRGQQVTLRCSSQSGHNTVSWYQQALGQGPQFIFQYYREEENGRGNFPPRFSGLQFPNYSSELNVNALELDDSALYLCASSLSQGAAEQYFGPGTRLTVT.

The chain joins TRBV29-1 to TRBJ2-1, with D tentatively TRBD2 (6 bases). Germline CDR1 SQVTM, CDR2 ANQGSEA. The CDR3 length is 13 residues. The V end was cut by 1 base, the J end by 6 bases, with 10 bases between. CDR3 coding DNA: TGCAGCGTTGAAGGGGAGGCGTCCAATGAGCAGTTCTTC. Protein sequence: CSVEGEASNEQFF.

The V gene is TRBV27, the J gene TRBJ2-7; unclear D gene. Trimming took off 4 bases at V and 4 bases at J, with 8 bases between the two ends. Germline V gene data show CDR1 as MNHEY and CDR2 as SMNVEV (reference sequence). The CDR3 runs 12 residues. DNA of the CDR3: TGTGCCAGCAGTTCATCCCGGTACGAGCAGTACTTC. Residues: CASSSSRYEQYF.

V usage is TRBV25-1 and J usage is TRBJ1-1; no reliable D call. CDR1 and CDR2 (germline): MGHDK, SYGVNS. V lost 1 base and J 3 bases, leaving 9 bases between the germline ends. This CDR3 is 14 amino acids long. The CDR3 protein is CASSESGWDTEAFF. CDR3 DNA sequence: TGTGCCAGCAGTGAATCAGGTTGGGACACTGAAGCTTTCTTT.

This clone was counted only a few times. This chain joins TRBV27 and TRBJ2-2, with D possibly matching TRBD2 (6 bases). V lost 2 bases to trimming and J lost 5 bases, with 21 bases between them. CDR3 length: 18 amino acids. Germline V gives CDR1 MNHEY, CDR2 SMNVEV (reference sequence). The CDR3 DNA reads TGTGCCAGCAGTTTAATGGGTCGGGCAGGGAGGTTGACCGGGGAGCTGTTTTTT. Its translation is CASSLMGRAGRLTGELFF.

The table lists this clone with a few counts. CDR3 residues: CASSSTGFSYEQYF. DNA of the CDR3: TGCGCCAGCAGCTCTACAGGATTCTCCTACGAGCAGTACTTC. V is TRBV5-1 and J is TRBJ2-7; a weak D match, TRBD1 (5 bases). The CDR3 loop spans 14 amino acids. V lost 3 bases to trimming and J lost 0 bases, with 10 bases between them. CDR1 SGHRS and CDR2 YFSETQ come from the germline V gene.

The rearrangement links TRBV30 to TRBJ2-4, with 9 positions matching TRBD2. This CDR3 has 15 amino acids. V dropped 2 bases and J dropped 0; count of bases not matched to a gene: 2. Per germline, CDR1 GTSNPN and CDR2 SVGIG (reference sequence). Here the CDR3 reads CAWSSGGLAKNIQYF. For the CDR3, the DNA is TGTGCCTGGAGTAGCGGGGGGCTAGCCAAAAACATTCAGTACTTC.

The DNA of the CDR3 is TGTGCCAGCAGTTACTCGGGACAGTCCTACAATGAGCAGTTCTTC. Its protein product is CASSYSGQSYNEQFF. The chain is built from TRBV6-6 and TRBJ2-1, with 7 bases identical to TRBD1. The CDR3 runs 15 residues. Losses at the gene ends were 0 bases for V and 1 base for J; bases not matched to a gene: 0. Germline-derived CDR1 and CDR2 are MNHNY and SVGAGI (reference sequence).